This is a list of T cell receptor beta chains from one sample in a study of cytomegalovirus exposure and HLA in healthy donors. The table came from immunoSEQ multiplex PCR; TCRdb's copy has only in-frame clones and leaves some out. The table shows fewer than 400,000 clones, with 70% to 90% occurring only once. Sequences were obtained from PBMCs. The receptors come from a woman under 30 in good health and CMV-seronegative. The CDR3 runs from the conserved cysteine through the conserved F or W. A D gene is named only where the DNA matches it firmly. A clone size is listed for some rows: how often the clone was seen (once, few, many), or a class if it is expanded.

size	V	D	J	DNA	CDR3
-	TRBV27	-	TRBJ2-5	TGTGCCAGCAAGTTGCAGGGGCTCCGGGCAGAGACCCAGTACTTC	CASKLQGLRAETQYF
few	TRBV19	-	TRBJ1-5	TGTGCCAGTAGTATAGGACAGAATCAGCCCCAGCATTTT	CASSIGQNQPQHF
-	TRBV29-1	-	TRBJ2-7	TGCAGCGTTGAACGGAATAGGGGTGGCGAGCAGTACTTC	CSVERNRGGEQYF
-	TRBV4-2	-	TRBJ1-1	TGTGCCAGCAGCCAAGAACGGGGCGGGGGTAGCGGAGCTTTCTTT	CASSQERGGGSGAFF
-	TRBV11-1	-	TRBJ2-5	TGTGCCAGCAGCTTAGGAGGGGGGGCAGGGCCTGCGGAGACCCAGTACTTC	CASSLGGGAGPAETQYF
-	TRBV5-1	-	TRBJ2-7	TGCGCCAGCAGCTTGGTAGGGGTGGATTCCGAGCAGTACTTC	CASSLVGVDSEQYF
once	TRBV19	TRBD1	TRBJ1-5	TGTGCCAGTAGTATCTCAGGGGGGCAGCCCCAGCATTTT	CASSISGGQPQHF
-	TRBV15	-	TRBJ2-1	TGTGCCACCAGCAGAGGGGCAGCTCTAAATGAGCAGTTCTTC	CATSRGAALNEQFF
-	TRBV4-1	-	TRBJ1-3	TGCGCCAGCAGCCAAGAAGCCCCGACTAGCTCTGGAAACACCATATATTTT	CASSQEAPTSSGNTIYF
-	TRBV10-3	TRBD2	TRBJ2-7	TGTGCCATCAGTGGGACTAGCGAGTACGAGCAGTACTTC	CAISGTSEYEQYF
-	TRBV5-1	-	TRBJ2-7	TGCGCCAGCAGCTCGGAGGGAGGCTCCTACGAGCAGTACTTC	CASSSEGGSYEQYF
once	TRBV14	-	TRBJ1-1	TGTGCCAGCAGCAGACACCTGAACACTGAAGCTTTCTTT	CASSRHLNTEAFF
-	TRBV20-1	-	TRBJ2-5	TGCAGTGCTGGACTTTTCGAGACCCAGTACTTC	CSAGLFETQYF
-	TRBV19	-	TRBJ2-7	TGTGCCAGTAGGGGCGGGACTCGGGACGAGCAGTACTTC	CASRGGTRDEQYF
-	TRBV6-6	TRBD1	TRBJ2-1	TGTGCCAGCAGTTCACCAGGACAGGGGGATGAGCAGTTCTTC	CASSSPGQGDEQFF
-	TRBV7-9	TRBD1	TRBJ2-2	TGTGCCAGCAGCTTCCGGGACAGCTTAACGCAACCGACCGGGGAGCTGTTTTTT	CASSFRDSLTQPTGELFF
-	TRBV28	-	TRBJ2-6	TGTGCCAGCAGTTTAGTGAGCAGCGCCTTCTCTGGGGCCAACGTCCTGACTTTC	CASSLVSSAFSGANVLTF
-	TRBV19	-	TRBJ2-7	TGTGCCAGTAGTATAGACCTGGATAGCGGGACAGCGATTTACGAGCAGTACTTC	CASSIDLDSGTAIYEQYF
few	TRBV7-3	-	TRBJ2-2	TGTGCCAGCAGCGAGGGTGGCTTGTTAAACGGGGATTGGCTGTTTTTT	CASSEGGLLNGDWLFF
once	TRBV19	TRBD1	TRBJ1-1	TGTGCCAGTAGTACCCACGGACAGGGCTTGAACACTGAAGCTTTCTTT	CASSTHGQGLNTEAFF
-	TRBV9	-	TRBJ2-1	TGTGCCAGCAGCCTTCAATCGGACAATGAGCAGTTCTTC	CASSLQSDNEQFF
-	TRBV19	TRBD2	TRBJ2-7	TGTGCCAGTAGTATTTTAGCGGGAGCGGGGGGCACCTACGAGCAGTACTTC	CASSILAGAGGTYEQYF
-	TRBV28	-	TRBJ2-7	TGTGCCAGCAGTTGGGGCTTTGGTGGTGCTGGGGAGCAGTACTTC	CASSWGFGGAGEQYF
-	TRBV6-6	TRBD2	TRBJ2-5	TGTGCCAGCAGTACCCAGAGGCTAGCGGGAGGCGAGACCCAGTACTTC	CASSTQRLAGGETQYF
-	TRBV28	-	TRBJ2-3	TGTGCCAGCAATATGGGGCGGACAGATACGCAGTATTTT	CASNMGRTDTQYF
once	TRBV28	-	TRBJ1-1	TGTGCCAGCATTATGGCAGGGTTGGTGAACACTGAAGCTTTCTTT	CASIMAGLVNTEAFF
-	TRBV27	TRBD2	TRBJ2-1	TGTGCCAGCAGTATGGGGACTAGCGGGAATGAGCAGTTCTTC	CASSMGTSGNEQFF
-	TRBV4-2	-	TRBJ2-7	TGTGCCAGCAGCCAAGATGTGGGGCAGGGGCTCTACGAGCAGTACTTC	CASSQDVGQGLYEQYF
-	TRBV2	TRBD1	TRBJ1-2	TGTGCCAGCAGTGGGGCGGACAGGGGGCGCGAAGGCTACACCTTC	CASSGADRGREGYTF
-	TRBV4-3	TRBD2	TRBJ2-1	TGCGCCAGCAGCCAAACGGAGGCGGGAGGGTACGAGCAGTTCTTC	CASSQTEAGGYEQFF
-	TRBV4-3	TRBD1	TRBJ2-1	TGCGCCAGCAGCCCCGACAGGGGTTTCCACAATGAGCAGTTCTTC	CASSPDRGFHNEQFF
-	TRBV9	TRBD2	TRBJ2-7	TGTGCCAGCAGCGCAGCCAGCGGGGAGCCCTACGAGCAGTACTTC	CASSAASGEPYEQYF
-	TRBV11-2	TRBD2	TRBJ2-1	TGTGCCAGCAGCTTAGATACGGGGAGCGGGAGGACGTACAATGAGCAGTTCTTC	CASSLDTGSGRTYNEQFF
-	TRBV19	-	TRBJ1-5	TGTGCCAGTAGTACTCAGGTAGATCAGCCCCAGCATTTT	CASSTQVDQPQHF
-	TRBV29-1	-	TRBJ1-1	TGCAGCGTTGAGGGGCCCCAGGGCACTGAAGCTTTCTTT	CSVEGPQGTEAFF
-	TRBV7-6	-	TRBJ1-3	TGTGCCAGCAGCCTCGGGACTCTTGGAAACACCATATATTTT	CASSLGTLGNTIYF
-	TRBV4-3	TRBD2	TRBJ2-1	TGCGCCAGCAGCCCTCTGGTTAGCGGGAGTAGCGATGAGCAGTTCTTC	CASSPLVSGSSDEQFF
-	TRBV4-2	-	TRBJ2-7	TGTGCCAGCAGCCAAGTTTCTCAGGGGTACTACGAGCAGTACTTC	CASSQVSQGYYEQYF
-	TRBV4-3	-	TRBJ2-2	TGCGCCAGCAGTCAAGGTGGGGACTCAATGAACACCGGGGAGCTGTTTTTT	CASSQGGDSMNTGELFF
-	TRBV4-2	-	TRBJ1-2	TGTGCCAGCAGCCAAGATGGGAGTAGCCAAAACCTCTATGGCTACACCTTC	CASSQDGSSQNLYGYTF
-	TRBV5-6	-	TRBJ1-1	TGTGCCAGCAGCTTGACGGGGTACGGGGAGTGGACTGAAGCTTTCTTT	CASSLTGYGEWTEAFF
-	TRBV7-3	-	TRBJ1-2	TGTGCCAGCAGCTTCTTCCATGGCGCCGACAATGGCTACACCTTC	CASSFFHGADNGYTF
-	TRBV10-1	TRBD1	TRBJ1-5	TGCGCCAGGAAGGGACAGGGAAAATATCGCAATCAGCCCCAGCATTTT	CARKGQGKYRNQPQHF
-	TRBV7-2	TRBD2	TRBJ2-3	TGTGCCAGCAGCCGGGGACTAGCGGGAGAGAGCACAGATACGCAGTATTTT	CASSRGLAGESTDTQYF
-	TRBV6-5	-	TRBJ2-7	TGTGCCAGCAGTTACTCGCTAGGCTCCCCCTACGAGCAGTACTTC	CASSYSLGSPYEQYF